Listed here are 21 T cell receptor beta chains from one sample, sequenced in a study of CD8+CD57+ T cells in acquired aplastic anemia. CDR3 and TCR beta VDJ profiling relied on a genomic DNA template. Each CDR3 protein is one row after TCRdb ran MiXCR on the reads. The sample comprises more than 150,000 distinct CDR3 sequences, roughly 50% of which are singletons, and 10% to 15% rests with the top ten. The patients chosen for sequencing had shown expansion of CD8+CD57+ cells (detected by flow cytometry). Sequenced sample: sorted CD4+, CD8+, or CD8+CD57+ T cells (not recorded which) from PBMCs. Receptors originate from a human donor with aplastic anemia.

This clonotype was observed a few times. This sequence joins TRBV15 and TRBJ1-2, with D possibly being TRBD1 (5 bases). Germline V lookup: CDR1 LNHNV, CDR2 YYDKDF (reference sequence). This CDR3 is 12 amino acids long. V lost 4 bases to trimming and J lost 8 bases, with 11 bases between them. The CDR3 bases are TGTGCCACCAGCACGGCGGGGCGCGGCTACACCTTC. Residues: CATSTAGRGYTF.

This clonotype occurred a few times. The chain employs TRBV30 and TRBJ1-3; 7 positions match TRBD1. J lost 2 bases, V lost 5 bases, and 9 bases had no gene match. The length of the CDR3 is 15 residues. Germline V gene sequence: CDR1 GTSNPN, CDR2 SVGIG (reference sequence). DNA for the CDR3: TGTGCCTGGGCAAACAGGGGTCTCGCTGGAAACACCATATATTTT. It specifies CAWANRGLAGNTIYF.

Many counts were recorded for this clonotype. The CDR3 sequence: CASSLKTGTAYEQYF. In DNA, the CDR3 is TGTGCCAGCAGCTTAAAGACAGGGACCGCCTACGAGCAGTACTTC. The chain uses TRBV7-8 and TRBJ2-7; 7 positions match TRBD1. J gave up 2 bases and V 2 bases, and 6 bases lay outside the gene matches. The CDR3 covers 15 residues. Germline V gene lookup returns CDR1 SGHVS and CDR2 FQNEAQ.

The rearrangement joins TRBV7-2 to TRBJ2-7; D is ambiguous. Germline V gene lookup returns CDR1 SGHTA and CDR2 FQGNSA. V lost 4 bases and J lost 5, with 12 bases in between. The CDR3 is 13 amino acids. The DNA of the CDR3 is TGTGCCAGCAGCTCAATACCAAGACACGAGCAGTACTTC. It codes for CASSSIPRHEQYF.

This clonotype has only a few counts. The CDR3 sequence: CASRGTLEKLFF. The CDR3 DNA follows: TGTGCCAGCAGAGGGACATTGGAAAAACTGTTTTTT. The genes are TRBV2 and TRBJ1-4; tentative D call: TRBD1 (6 bases). CDR1 is SNHLY and CDR2 is FYNNEI in the germline V gene. The CDR3 covers 12 residues. The ends were cut back, 6 bases at V and 8 bases at J, with 10 bases in the middle.

This clonotype has only a few counts. The V call is TRBV10-1, the J call TRBJ2-2; 7 bases map to TRBD1. Germline-derived CDR1 and CDR2 are WNHNN and SYGVQD (reference sequence). There are 15 residues in the CDR3. V trimming: 5 bases; J trimming: 0 bases; junction bases outside the gene matches: 3. Here the CDR3 reads CASSTGTANTGELFF. In DNA, the CDR3 is TGCGCCAGCAGTACCGGGACAGCGAACACCGGGGAGCTGTTTTTT.

This clonotype has a handful of counts. The V and J genes are TRBV29-1 and TRBJ1-1; D not certain. The CDR3 has 12 amino acids. Germline V gene sequence: CDR1 SQVTM, CDR2 ANQGSEA. V was pared by 4 bases and J by 0 bases, with 6 bases between. The CDR3 DNA reads as TGCAGCGTTGTAACGGTGAACACTGAAGCTTTCTTT. This codes for CSVVTVNTEAFF.

The chain links TRBV18 to TRBJ1-1, with D perhaps TRBD1 (6 bases). The CDR3 runs 14 residues. Between the trimmed V and J ends, which lost 2 bases and 5 bases, there was a span of 12 bases. Germline V gives CDR1 KGHSH, CDR2 LQKENI. This CDR3 is CASSPTGSGTEAFF. As DNA, the CDR3 is TGTGCCAGCTCACCAACAGGGAGTGGAACTGAAGCTTTCTTT.

This clonotype was seen a single time. A junction boundary mismatches the germline segment, possibly from a read error. V gene TRBV11-2 combines with J gene TRBJ2-4, with 7 positions matching TRBD2. This CDR3 is 15 amino acids long. The germline gives CDR1 SGHAT, CDR2 FQNNGV. Written as DNA, the CDR3 is TGTGCCAGCAGCTTAGAATCCGGGGGGAATAGCATTCGGTACTTC. Translating it yields CASSLESGGNSIRYF.

This chain links TRBV9 with TRBJ1-1; no definite D call. Trimming pared 0 bases from V and 1 base from J, leaving 10 bases between. Per the germline V gene, CDR1 is SGDLS and CDR2 is YYNGEE. The CDR3 is made up of 15 amino acids. CDR3: CASSVAGGPNTEAFF. As DNA, the CDR3 is TGTGCCAGCAGCGTAGCGGGCGGACCGAACACTGAAGCTTTCTTT.

This clonotype showed up just once. The chain couples TRBV20-1 to TRBJ2-3; D unclear. CDR1 and CDR2 from the germline V gene are DFQATT and SNEGSKA (reference sequence). Trimming left V 3 bases short and J 1 base short, with 5 bases between. The CDR3 has 12 amino acids. The CDR3 loop reads CSARPGTDTQYF. The CDR3, as DNA: TGCAGTGCTAGGCCGGGCACAGATACGCAGTATTTT.

This clonotype was recorded a few times. V usage is TRBV24-1 and J usage is TRBJ2-5; tentatively, D is TRBD1 (5 bases). Germline V gene sequence: CDR1 KGHDR, CDR2 SFDVKD. V lost 4 bases and J 1 base, leaving 12 bases between the germline ends. The CDR3 length is 15 residues. The CDR3 DNA sequence: TGTGCCACCAGTGAGACAAGGGGTGCCCAAGAGACCCAGTACTTC. Translation: CATSETRGAQETQYF.

Comment on this clonotype: Being one base from a much bigger clone, this may be a read error. The J gene is TRBJ1-1, the V gene TRBV6-1, with D tentatively TRBD1 (6 bases). There are 12 residues in the CDR3. The germline V gene encodes CDR1 MNHNS and CDR2 SASEGT. The CDR3 DNA follows: TGTGCCGGCAGTCGGACAGCCTCTTGGGCTTTCTTT. It is translated as CAGSRTASWAFF.

This clonotype was observed many times. The V gene is TRBV6-2 or TRBV6-3, the J gene TRBJ2-7, with D maybe TRBD2 (7 bases). Germline V gene lookup returns CDR1 MNHEY and CDR2 SVGEGT. This CDR3 has 15 residues. V was clipped by 6 bases and J by 2 bases, with 17 bases between them. The CDR3 region is CASRKGGAGPYEQYF. As DNA, the CDR3 is TGTGCCAGCAGGAAAGGGGGGGCTGGCCCCTACGAGCAGTACTTC.

The gene calls are TRBV11-1 and TRBJ2-5; D may be TRBD1 (6 bases). The CDR3 extends over 17 amino acids. CDR1 and CDR2 (germline): SGHAT, FQDESV (reference sequence). Trimming stripped 1 base from V and 1 base from J, with 16 bases between. The CDR3 bases are TGTGCCAGCAGCTTAGGGAGACAGGTCCAGCGCCAAGAGACCCAGTACTTC. This sequence encodes CASSLGRQVQRQETQYF.

The rearrangement joins TRBV2 to TRBJ1-6, with D unresolved. Germline CDR1 and CDR2: SNHLY and FYNNEI. The CDR3 runs 14 residues. The germline V and J ends were trimmed by 5 bases and 9 bases, with 14 bases remaining between them. The CDR3 coding sequence is TGTGCCAGCAGTAGGGTAGGGTCTGTTTCACCCCTCCACTTT. Translation: CASSRVGSVSPLHF.

Points on this clonotype: Being one base from a much bigger clone, this may be a read error. The rearrangement links TRBV10-3 to TRBJ2-6; D is unresolved. V was pared by 5 bases and J by 0 bases, with 8 bases between. This CDR3 region has 15 residues. CDR1 ENHRY and CDR2 SYGVKD come from the germline V gene. This CDR3 reads CAISQAYSGANVLTF. The CDR3 bases are TGTGCCATCAGTCAAGCCTACTCTGGGGCCAACGTCCTGACTTTC.

This clonotype was recorded at least ten times. The chain is built from TRBV2 and TRBJ2-5; no clear D gene. Trimming removed 8 bases from V and 4 bases from J, with 8 bases in between. Germline CDR1 and CDR2: SNHLY and FYNNEI. The CDR3 consists of 11 residues. CDR3 amino acids: CASASGETQYF. The CDR3 bases are TGTGCCAGCGCCAGTGGAGAGACCCAGTACTTC.

Concerning this clonotype itself: The conserved phenylalanine or tryptophan is not found at the CDR3 terminus, so this likely reflects a read error. The chain is built from TRBV24-1 and TRBJ2-3; TRBD1 matches at 11 bases. The end of the DNA is better explained by TRBJ1-5, so the J call may be wrong. This CDR3 has 16 residues. Looked up from germline, CDR1 is KGHDR and CDR2 is SFDVKD. The CDR3 DNA sequence: TGTGCCACCAGTGACCCGGGACAGGGGGAAGCAGATACGCAGCATCTT. It yields the protein CATSDPGQGEADTQHL.

The gene calls are TRBV19 and TRBJ1-6; tentative D call: TRBD1 (6 bases). The germline V gene has CDR1 LNHDA and CDR2 SQIVND (reference sequence). This CDR3 has 13 residues. The V gene lost 9 bases and the J gene lost 8 bases, with 14 bases spanning the gap. The CDR3 reads CASSQSGDSPLHF. CDR3 nucleotides: TGTGCCAGCAGTCAGTCAGGGGATTCACCCCTCCACTTT. The full variable domain, in which reference TRBV19 and TRBJ1-6 provide the parts outside the CDR3, is DGGITQSPKYLFRKEGQNVTLSCEQNLNHDAMYWYRQDPGQGLRLIYYSQIVNDFQKGDIAEGYSVSREKKESFPLTVTSAQKNPTAFYLCASSQSGDSPLHFGNGTRLTVT.

This sequence joins TRBV29-1 and TRBJ2-7, with no clear D. Germline V gene data show CDR1 as SQVTM and CDR2 as ANQGSEA. Trimming cost V 8 bases and J 0 bases, with 11 bases left between them. CDR3 length: 12 amino acids. CDR3 bases: TGCAGCTTGCAGGCCAGCTCCTACGAGCAGTACTTC. The encoded protein is CSLQASSYEQYF.